This TCR beta chain was recorded in a study of cytotoxic CD8 clonotypes in ibrutinib-treated CLL. Study as a whole: Partial response occurred in about 25 patients and complete response in 2; at median about 72 months, approximately 14 remained remitted and approximately twelve progressed. Study-wide findings and caveats: Age-matched healthy donor levels were exceeded by baseline clonality, which tracked circulating CD8+ T-cell counts.

A note on this clone: Its antigen is as yet unknown.

Investigators sought sequencing depths of between 1 in 200,000 and 1 in 1 million T cells. The table came from immunoSEQ multiplex PCR; TCRdb's copy has only in-frame clones and leaves some out. This table has approximately 330,000 clones, around four fifths appearing once. The CDR3 is 13 amino acids. The germline gives CDR1 MGHDK, CDR2 SYGVNS. V was pared by 8 bases and J by 7 bases, with 15 bases between. The V and J genes are TRBV25-1 and TRBJ2-1; D perhaps matches TRBD1 (5 bases). The receptor's source is a human donor with chronic lymphocytic leukemia. This specimen consisted of PBMCs, obtained before ibrutinib treatment. CDR3 nucleotides: TGTGCCAGCTCCAAAGGGGTTAAGAATGAGCAGTTCTTC. Its translation is CASSKGVKNEQFF.